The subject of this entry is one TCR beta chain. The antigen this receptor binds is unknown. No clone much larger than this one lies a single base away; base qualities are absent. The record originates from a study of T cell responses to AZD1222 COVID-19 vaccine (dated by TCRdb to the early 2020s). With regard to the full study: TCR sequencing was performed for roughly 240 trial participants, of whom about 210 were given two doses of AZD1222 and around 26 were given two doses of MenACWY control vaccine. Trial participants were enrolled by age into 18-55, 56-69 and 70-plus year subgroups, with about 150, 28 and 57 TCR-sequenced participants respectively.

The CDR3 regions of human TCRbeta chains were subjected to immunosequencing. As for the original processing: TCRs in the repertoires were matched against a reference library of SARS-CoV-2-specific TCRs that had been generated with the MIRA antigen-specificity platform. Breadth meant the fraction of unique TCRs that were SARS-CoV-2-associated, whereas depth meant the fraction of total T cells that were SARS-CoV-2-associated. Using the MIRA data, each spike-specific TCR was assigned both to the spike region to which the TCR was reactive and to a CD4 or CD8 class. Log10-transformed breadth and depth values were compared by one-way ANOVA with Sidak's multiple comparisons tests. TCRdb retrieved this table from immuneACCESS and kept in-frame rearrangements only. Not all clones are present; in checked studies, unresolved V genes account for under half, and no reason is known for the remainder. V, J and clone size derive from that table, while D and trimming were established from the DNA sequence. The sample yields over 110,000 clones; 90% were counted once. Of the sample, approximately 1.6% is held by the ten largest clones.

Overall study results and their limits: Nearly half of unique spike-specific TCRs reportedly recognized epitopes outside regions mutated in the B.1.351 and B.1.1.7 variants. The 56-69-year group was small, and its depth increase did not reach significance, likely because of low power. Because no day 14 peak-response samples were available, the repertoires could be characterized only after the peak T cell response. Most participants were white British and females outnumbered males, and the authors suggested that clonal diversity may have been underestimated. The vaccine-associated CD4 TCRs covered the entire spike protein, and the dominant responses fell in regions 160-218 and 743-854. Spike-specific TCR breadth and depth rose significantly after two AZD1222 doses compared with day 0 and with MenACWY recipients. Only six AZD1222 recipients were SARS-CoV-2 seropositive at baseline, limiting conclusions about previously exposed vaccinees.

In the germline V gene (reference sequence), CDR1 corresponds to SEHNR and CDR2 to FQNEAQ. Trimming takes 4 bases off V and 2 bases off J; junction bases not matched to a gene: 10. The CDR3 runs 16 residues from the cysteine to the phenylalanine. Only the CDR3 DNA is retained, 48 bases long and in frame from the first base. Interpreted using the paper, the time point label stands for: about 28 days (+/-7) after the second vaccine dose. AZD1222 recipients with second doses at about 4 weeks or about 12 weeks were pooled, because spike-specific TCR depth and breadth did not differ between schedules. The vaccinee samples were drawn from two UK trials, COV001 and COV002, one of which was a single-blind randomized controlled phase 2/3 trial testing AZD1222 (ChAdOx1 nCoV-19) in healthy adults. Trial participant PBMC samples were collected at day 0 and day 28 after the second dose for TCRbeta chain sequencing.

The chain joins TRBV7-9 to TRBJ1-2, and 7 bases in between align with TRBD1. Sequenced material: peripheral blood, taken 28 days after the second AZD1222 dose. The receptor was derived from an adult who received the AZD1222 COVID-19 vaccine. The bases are TGTGCCAGCAGCTCGGAGGGGACAGAGTTCAACTATGGCTACACCTTC. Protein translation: CASSSEGTEFNYGYTF. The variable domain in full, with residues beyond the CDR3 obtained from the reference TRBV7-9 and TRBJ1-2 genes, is DTGVSQNPRHKITKRGQNVTFRCDPISEHNRLYWYRQTLGQGPEFLTYFQNEAQLEKSRLLSDRFSAERPKGSFSTLEIQRTEQGDSAMYLCASSSEGTEFNYGYTFGSGTRLTVV.